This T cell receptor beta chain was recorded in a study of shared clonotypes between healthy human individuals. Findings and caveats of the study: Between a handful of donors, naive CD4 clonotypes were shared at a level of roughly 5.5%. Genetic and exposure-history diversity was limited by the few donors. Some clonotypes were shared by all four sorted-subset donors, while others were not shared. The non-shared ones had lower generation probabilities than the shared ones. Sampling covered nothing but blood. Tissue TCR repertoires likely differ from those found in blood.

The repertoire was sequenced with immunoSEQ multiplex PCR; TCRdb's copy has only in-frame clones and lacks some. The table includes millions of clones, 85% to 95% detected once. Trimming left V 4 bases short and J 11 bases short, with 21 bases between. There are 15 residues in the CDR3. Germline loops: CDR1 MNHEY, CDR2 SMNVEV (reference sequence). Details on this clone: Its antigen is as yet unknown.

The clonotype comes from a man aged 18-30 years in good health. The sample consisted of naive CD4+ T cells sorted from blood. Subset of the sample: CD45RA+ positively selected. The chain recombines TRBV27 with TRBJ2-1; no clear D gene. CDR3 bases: TGTGCCAGCAGTTCTCCACCAATAGGACGGTATAAGCAGTTCTTC. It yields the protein CASSSPPIGRYKQFF.